This T cell receptor beta chain was captured in a study of blood T cell repertoires in COVID-19. The protocol was immunoSEQ multiplex PCR, while the TCRdb copy is restricted to in-frame clones and leaves out a portion. The repertoire includes 45,000 to 70,000 clones, 87% of them detected once, and approximately 20% sits in the top ten. CDR3 length equals 17 residues. The V gene lost 2 bases and the J gene lost 0 bases, with 16 bases spanning the gap. Per germline, CDR1 SGHVS and CDR2 FQNEAQ. Sequenced sample: peripheral blood. This clonotype was obtained from a woman of 80 years or more with COVID-19, enrolled during active disease. The chain is built from TRBV7-8 and TRBJ1-1; tentatively, D is TRBD1 (5 bases). CDR3 sequence: CASSLPVTVLMNTEAFF. In DNA form, the CDR3 reads TGTGCCAGCAGCTTACCTGTGACAGTCTTAATGAACACTGAAGCTTTCTTT.